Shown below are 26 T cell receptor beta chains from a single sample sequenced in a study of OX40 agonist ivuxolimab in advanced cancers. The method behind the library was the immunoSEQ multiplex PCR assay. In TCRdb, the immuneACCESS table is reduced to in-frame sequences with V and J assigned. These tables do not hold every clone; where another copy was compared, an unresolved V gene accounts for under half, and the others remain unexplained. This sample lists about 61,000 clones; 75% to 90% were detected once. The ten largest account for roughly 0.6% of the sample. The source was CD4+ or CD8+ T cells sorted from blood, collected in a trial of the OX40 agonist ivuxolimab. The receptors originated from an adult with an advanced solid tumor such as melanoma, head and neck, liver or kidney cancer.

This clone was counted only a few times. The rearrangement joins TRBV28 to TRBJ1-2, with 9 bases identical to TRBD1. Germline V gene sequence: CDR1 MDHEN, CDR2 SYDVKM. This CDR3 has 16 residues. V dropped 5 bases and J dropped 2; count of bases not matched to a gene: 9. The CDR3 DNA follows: TGTGCCAGCAGTCCCGAGGGACAGGGAATAAACTATGGCTACACCTTC. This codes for CASSPEGQGINYGYTF.

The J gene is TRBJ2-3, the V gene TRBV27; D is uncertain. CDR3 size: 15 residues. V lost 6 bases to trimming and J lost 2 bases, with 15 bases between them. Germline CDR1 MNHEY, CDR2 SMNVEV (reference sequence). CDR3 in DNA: TGTGCCAGCAGCTACGTTATGGGTGTCACAGATACGCAGTATTTT. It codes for CASSYVMGVTDTQYF.

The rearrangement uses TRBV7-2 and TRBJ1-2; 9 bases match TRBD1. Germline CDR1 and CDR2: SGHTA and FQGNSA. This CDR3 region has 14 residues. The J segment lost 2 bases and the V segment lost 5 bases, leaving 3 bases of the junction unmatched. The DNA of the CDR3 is TGTGCCAGCAGCCCCGACAGGGGGAACTATGGCTACACCTTC. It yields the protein CASSPDRGNYGYTF.

CDR3 residues: CASRRKDRVASPLHF. DNA of the CDR3: TGTGCCAGCAGGCGCAAGGACAGGGTCGCTTCACCCCTCCACTTT. This chain joins TRBV6-5 and TRBJ1-6; 8 positions match TRBD1. The germline CDR1 and CDR2 sequences are MNHEY and SVGAGI. V trimming: 6 bases; J trimming: 9 bases; junction bases outside the gene matches: 10. The CDR3 length is 15 residues.

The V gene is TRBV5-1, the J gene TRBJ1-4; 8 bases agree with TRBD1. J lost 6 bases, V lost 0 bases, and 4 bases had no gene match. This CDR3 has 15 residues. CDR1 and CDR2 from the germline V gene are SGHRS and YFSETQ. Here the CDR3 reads CASSLVGQGDEKLFF. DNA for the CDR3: TGCGCCAGCAGCTTGGTTGGACAGGGCGATGAAAAACTGTTTTTT. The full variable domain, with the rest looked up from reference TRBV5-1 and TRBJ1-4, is KAGVTQTPRYLIKTRGQQVTLSCSPISGHRSVSWYQQTPGQGLQFLFEYFSETQRNKGNFPGRFSGRQFSNSRSEMNVSTLELGDSALYLCASSLVGQGDEKLFFGSGTQLSVL.

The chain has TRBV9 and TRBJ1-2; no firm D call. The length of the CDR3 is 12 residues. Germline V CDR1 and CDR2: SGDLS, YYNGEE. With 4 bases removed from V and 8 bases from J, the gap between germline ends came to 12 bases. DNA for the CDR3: TGTGCCAGCAGCCCGGGGTCGGGAGGCTACACCTTC. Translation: CASSPGSGGYTF.

The CDR3 nucleotides read TGTGCCAGTAGTCCCGCGGGGCCCACAGATACGCAGTATTTT. Encoded protein: CASSPAGPTDTQYF. The chain uses TRBV19 and TRBJ2-3, with D possibly being TRBD2 (6 bases). The CDR3 totals 14 residues. The germline V and J ends were trimmed by 5 bases and 2 bases, with 11 bases remaining between them. The germline V gene has CDR1 LNHDA and CDR2 SQIVND (reference sequence).

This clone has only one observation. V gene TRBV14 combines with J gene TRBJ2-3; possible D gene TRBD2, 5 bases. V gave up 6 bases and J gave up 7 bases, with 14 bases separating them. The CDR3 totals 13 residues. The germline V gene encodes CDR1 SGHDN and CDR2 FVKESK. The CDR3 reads CASRSSGGNTQYF. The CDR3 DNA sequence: TGTGCCAGCAGGTCTTCAGGAGGAAATACGCAGTATTTT.

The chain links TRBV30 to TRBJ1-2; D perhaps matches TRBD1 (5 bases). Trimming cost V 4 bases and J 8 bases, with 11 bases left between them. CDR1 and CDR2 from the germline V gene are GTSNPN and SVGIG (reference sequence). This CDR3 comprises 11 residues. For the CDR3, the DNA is TGTGCCTGGAAAGCAGGGAACGGCTACACCTTC. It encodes CAWKAGNGYTF.

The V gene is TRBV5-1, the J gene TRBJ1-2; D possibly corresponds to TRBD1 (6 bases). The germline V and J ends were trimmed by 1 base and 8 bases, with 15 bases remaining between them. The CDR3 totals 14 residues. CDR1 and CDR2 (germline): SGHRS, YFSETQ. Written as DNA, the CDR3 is TGCGCCAGCAGCTTGAATCTACAGGGTTCCGGCTACACCTTC. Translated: CASSLNLQGSGYTF.

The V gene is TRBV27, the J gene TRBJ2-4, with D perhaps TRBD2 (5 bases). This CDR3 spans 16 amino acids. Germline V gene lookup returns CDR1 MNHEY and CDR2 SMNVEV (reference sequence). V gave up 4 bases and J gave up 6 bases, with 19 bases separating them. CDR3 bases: TGTGCCAGCAGTTCCCCCTCGGCGGGTCGGGCAAACATTCAGTACTTC. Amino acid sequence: CASSSPSAGRANIQYF.

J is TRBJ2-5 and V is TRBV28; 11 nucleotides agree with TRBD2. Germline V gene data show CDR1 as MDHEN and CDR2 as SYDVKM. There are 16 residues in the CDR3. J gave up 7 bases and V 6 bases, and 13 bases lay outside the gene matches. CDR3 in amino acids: CASSDRRTSGSGTQYF. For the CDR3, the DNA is TGTGCCAGCAGCGATCGGAGGACTAGCGGGTCCGGGACCCAGTACTTC.

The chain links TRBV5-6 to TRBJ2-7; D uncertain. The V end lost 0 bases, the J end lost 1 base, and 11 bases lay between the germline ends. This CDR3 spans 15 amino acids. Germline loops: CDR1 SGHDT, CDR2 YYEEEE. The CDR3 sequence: CASSLALWESYEQYF. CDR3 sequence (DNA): TGTGCCAGCAGCTTGGCCTTATGGGAATCCTACGAGCAGTACTTC.

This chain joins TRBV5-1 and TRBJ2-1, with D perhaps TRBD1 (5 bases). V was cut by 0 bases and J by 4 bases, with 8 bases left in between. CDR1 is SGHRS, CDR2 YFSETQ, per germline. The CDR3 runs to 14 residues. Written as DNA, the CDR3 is TGCGCCAGCAGCTTGGACAGGACGTACAATGAGCAGTTCTTC. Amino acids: CASSLDRTYNEQFF.

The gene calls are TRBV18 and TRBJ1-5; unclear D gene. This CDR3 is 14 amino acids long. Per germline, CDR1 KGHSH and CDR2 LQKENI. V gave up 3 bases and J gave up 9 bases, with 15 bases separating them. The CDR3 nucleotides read TGTGCCAGCTCACCGGAGAACGTAGCCTGGCCCCAGCATTTT. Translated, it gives CASSPENVAWPQHF.

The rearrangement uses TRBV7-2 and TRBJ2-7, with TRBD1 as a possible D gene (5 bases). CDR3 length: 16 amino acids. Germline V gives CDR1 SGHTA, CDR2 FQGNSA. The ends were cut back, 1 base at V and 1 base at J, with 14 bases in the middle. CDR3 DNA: TGTGCCAGCAGCTTAGATCTGTCAGGGATTTCCTACGAGCAGTACTTC. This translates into CASSLDLSGISYEQYF. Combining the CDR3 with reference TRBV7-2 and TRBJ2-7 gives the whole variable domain GAGVSQSPSNKVTEKGKDVELRCDPISGHTALYWYRQSLGQGLEFLIYFQGNSAPDKSGLPSDRFSAERTGGSVSTLTIQRTQQEDSAVYLCASSLDLSGISYEQYFGPGTRLTVT.

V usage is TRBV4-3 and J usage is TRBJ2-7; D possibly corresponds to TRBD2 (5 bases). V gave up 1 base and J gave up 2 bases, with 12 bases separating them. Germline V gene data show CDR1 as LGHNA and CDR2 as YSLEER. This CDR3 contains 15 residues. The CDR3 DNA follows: TGCGCCAGCAGCCAAGCCAGCGGACTGACCTACGAGCAGTACTTC. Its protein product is CASSQASGLTYEQYF.

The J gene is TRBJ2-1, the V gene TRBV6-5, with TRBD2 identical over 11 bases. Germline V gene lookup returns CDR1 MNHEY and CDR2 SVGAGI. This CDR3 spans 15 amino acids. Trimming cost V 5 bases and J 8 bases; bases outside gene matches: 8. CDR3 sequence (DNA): TGTGCCAGCAGTACCCCGGCTAGCGGGGGGTATGAGCAGTTCTTC. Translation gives CASSTPASGGYEQFF.

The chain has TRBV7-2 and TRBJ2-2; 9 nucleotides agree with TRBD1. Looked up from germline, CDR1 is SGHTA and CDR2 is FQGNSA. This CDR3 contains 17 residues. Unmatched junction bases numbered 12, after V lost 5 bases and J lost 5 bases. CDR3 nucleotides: TGTGCCAGCAGCCTAGGTCAGGGACAGGGAAGGACCGGGGAGCTGTTTTTT. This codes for CASSLGQGQGRTGELFF.

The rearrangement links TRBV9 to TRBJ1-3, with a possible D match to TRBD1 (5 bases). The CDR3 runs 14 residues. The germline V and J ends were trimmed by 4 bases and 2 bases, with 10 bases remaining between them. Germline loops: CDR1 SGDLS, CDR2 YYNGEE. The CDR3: CASSPPGPGNTIYF. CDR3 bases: TGTGCCAGCAGCCCTCCGGGACCTGGAAACACCATATATTTT.

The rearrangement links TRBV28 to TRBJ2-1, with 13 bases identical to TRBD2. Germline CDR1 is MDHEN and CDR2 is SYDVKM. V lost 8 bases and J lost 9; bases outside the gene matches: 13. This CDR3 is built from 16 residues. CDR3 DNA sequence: TGTGCCAGCTTTTTTGCCGGGACTAGCGGGGAAGGTGAGCAGTTCTTC. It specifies CASFFAGTSGEGEQFF.

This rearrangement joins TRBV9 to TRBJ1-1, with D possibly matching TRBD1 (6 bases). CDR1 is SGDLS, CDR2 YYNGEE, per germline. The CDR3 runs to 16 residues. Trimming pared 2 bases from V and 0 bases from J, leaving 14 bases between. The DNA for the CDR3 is TGTGCCAGCAGCGTTGGCGGGGGCATTATGAACACTGAAGCTTTCTTT. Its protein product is CASSVGGGIMNTEAFF.

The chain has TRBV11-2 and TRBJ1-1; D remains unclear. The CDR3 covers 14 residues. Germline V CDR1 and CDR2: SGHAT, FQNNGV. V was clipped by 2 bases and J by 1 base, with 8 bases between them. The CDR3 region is CASSLSGPNTEAFF. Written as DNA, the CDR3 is TGTGCCAGCAGCTTAAGCGGACCGAACACTGAAGCTTTCTTT.

CDR3 residues: CASSLGQDSGYTF. In nucleotides, the CDR3 is TGTGCCAGCAGCTTAGGACAGGATTCTGGCTACACCTTC. This chain connects TRBV7-3 to TRBJ1-2, with 7 positions matching TRBD1. CDR3 length equals 13 residues. V lost 2 bases and J lost 7; bases outside the gene matches: 4. Germline values: CDR1 SGHTA, CDR2 FQGTGA.

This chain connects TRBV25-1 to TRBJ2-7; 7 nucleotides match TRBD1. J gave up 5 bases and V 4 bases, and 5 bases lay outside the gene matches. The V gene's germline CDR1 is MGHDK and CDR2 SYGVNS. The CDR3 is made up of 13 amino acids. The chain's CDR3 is CASSVTGDHEQYF. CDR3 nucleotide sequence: TGTGCCAGCAGTGTAACAGGGGACCACGAGCAGTACTTC.

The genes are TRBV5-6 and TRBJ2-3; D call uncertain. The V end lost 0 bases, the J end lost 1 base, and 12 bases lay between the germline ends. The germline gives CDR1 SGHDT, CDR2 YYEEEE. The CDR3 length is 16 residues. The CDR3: CASSLEANRGTDTQYF. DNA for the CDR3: TGTGCCAGCAGCTTGGAAGCGAATCGCGGCACAGATACGCAGTATTTT.